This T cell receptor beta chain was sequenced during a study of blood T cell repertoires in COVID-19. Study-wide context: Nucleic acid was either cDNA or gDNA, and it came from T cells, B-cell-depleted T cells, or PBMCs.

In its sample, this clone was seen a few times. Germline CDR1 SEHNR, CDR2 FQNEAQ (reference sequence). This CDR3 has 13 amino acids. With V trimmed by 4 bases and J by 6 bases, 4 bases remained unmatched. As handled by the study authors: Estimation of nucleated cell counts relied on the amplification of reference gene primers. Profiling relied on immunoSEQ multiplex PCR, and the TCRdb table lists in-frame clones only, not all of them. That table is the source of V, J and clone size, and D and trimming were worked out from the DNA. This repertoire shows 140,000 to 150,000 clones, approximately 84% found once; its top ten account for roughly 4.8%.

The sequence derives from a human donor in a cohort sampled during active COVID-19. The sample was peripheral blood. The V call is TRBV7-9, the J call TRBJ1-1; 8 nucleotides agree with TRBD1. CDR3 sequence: CASSWGQVSEAFF. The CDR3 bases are TGTGCCAGCAGCTGGGGACAGGTCTCTGAAGCTTTCTTT.